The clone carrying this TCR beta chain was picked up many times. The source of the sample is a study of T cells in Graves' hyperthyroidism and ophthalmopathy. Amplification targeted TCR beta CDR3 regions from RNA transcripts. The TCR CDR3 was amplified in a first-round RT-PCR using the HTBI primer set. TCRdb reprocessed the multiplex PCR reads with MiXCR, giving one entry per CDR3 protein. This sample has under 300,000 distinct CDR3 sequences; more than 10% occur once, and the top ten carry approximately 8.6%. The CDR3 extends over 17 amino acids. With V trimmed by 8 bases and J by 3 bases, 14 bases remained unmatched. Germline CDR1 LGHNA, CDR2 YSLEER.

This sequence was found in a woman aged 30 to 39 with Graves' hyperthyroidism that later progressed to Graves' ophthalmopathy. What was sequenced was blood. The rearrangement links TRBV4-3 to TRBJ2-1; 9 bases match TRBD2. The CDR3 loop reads CASARASGEAFYNEQFF. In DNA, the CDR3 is TGCGCCAGCGCCCGGGCTAGCGGGGAGGCCTTCTACAATGAGCAGTTCTTC.